This entry is about one T cell receptor (beta chain). The target antigen is unknown. This specimen comes from a study of shared clonotypes between healthy human individuals. The study's findings and limits: The expectation was that sequencing depth would affect clonotype sharing among donors. A handful of donors showed sharing of around 5% of naive CD4 clonotypes.

Germline CDR1 is SGDLS and CDR2 is YYNGEE. The CDR3 has 14 amino acids. The V end lost 0 bases, the J end lost 8 bases, and 12 bases lay between the germline ends. Per the original methods: Junction-only immunoSEQ sequences carried no quality scores, so filtering differed. Sequencing was performed with immunoSEQ multiplex PCR; in TCRdb, only in-frame clones are kept and a portion is missing. V, J and clone size are taken as reported in that table, and D and trimming were inferred from the DNA itself. The sample gives roughly 2.5 million clones, roughly nine tenths of which show up once; roughly 0.13% is in the top ten.

The receptor's source is a man aged 18 to 35 in good health. The rearrangement links TRBV9 to TRBJ1-5; D remains ambiguous. The source material was naive CD4+ T cells sorted from blood. This sample's subset: CD45RA+ positively selected. CDR3 in amino acids: CASSVDETREPQHF. DNA for the CDR3: TGTGCCAGCAGCGTAGATGAGACACGGGAGCCCCAGCATTTT.